These 3 T cell receptor beta chains share one sample of origin, sequenced in a study of blood T cell repertoires in COVID-19 (dated by TCRdb to 2018 to 2021). Libraries were made using the immunoSEQ multiplex PCR assay. TCRdb mirrors the immuneACCESS table, restricted to in-frame sequences. Some clones are absent from its copies; in checked studies, under half trace to an unresolved V gene, and the reason for the others is unknown. The sample table contains some 150,000 clones; only one count was recorded for 87% of them. The ten largest account for around 0.91% of the sample. Material for sequencing was peripheral blood. The receptors were sampled from a woman between 45 and 65 years old with acute or convalescent COVID-19.

The chain couples TRBV5-1 to TRBJ1-5; the D is unclear. The CDR3 has 13 amino acids. The germline V gene encodes CDR1 SGHRS and CDR2 YFSETQ. V shed 7 bases and J shed 0 bases, with 8 bases lying between them. CDR3 sequence (DNA): TGCGCCAGCCAGCAGGATAGCAATCAGCCCCAGCATTTT. Its protein product is CASQQDSNQPQHF.

This chain uses TRBV6-5 with TRBJ1-5, with D unclear. CDR3 length equals 15 residues. Looked up from germline, CDR1 is MNHEY and CDR2 is SVGAGI. Deletions cut 0 bases from V and 2 bases from J, with 8 bases between. The CDR3 loop reads CASSYSTGGNQPQHF. The CDR3 DNA sequence: TGTGCCAGCAGTTACTCGACCGGGGGCAATCAGCCCCAGCATTTT.

The CDR3 sequence: CASSEALGTAGRTQHF. In DNA, the CDR3 is TGTGCCAGCAGTGAAGCGCTAGGGACAGCCGGCAGGACCCAGCATTTT. V is TRBV6-1 and J is TRBJ1-5; 7 bases match TRBD1. The CDR3 spans 16 residues. V lost 0 bases to trimming and J lost 11 bases; unmatched junction nucleotides: 13. Germline V lookup: CDR1 MNHNS, CDR2 SASEGT.